Sequencing of this T cell receptor beta chain was carried out in a study of T cells in Graves' hyperthyroidism and ophthalmopathy (dated by TCRdb to 2018 to 2020). For context, the study as a whole: Peripheral blood was sampled at the time of initial diagnosis, prior to any treatment. A discovery cohort of around 98 patients, 43 with Graves' ophthalmopathy and 55 to 60 with stable Graves' hyperthyroidism, was used to find distinguishing TCR V-J signatures. Prospective prediction of ophthalmopathy was tested in an independent validation cohort consisting of fewer than 20 hyperthyroidism patients and about 17 patients who later progressed to ophthalmopathy. The approximately 90 discovery patients were randomly split 7:3 into training and test sets. In addition, the study compared T-cell repertoires in thyroid tissue and in blood from about 6 Graves' hyperthyroidism patients. After blood sampling, hyperthyroidism patients were treated with methimazole at a starting dose of 30 mg daily, and ophthalmopathy patients were treated with high-dose intravenous methylprednisolone. TCR Vbeta CDR3 sequencing of 135 peripheral blood samples (over 40 ophthalmopathy, over 70 hyperthyroidism and roughly 17 progressor patients) is reported in the paper.

TCR beta CDR3 regions were amplified from RNA transcripts. For the first round of RT-PCR on the TCR CDR3, the HTBI primer set was used together with the Qiagen OneStep RT-PCR kit. The libraries were constructed in a second round of multiplex PCR and then size-selected and purified. Paired-end sequencing of the libraries was performed with 100 bp reads on an Illumina HiSeq2000. In the paper's pipeline: Raw data were processed with SOAPnuke, discarding reads with adapters, uncalled bases, mean Phred below 15, or no exact constant-primer or identifier match. COPE v1.2.5 was used to merge the high-quality paired reads, and each unique nucleotide sequence was defined as a clonotype. Clonotypes were aligned to IMGT TRBV, TRBD and TRBJ reference segments using MiTCR v1.1. Only V-J combinations with frequency above 0.0001, covering 99.2% of repertoires, were analysed. A TCS score was defined as the ratio of F50 (clonal expansion) to E x V (chaos), with BLOSUM62-based TCRdist applied between CDR3 peptides within each V-J. Welch's t-statistics and random forest reduced around 520 V-J features to about 12, which were used in a naive Bayes classifier (R e1071). TCRdb trimmed public reads at Q25 via fastp, called clones via MiXCR and kept in-frame beta chains. Under each unique CDR3 protein, matching rows form one entry showing the most common genes and DNA. TCRdb's processing, not the study's, gives the V and J calls here. Present in this sample are 250,000 to 350,000 distinct CDR3 sequences, 16% of which were seen just once. Around a third of the sample rests with the top ten.

This clonotype was observed many times. The target of this receptor is not known. No much larger clone is present one base from it, and per-base qualities are unavailable. Stable Graves' hyperthyroidism was defined as the absence of progression to ophthalmopathy over 18 months of follow-up. The hyperthyroidism patients were between 18 and 65 years old and newly diagnosed, with a disease duration of less than 2 months. Any patient with an uncontrolled infection, another autoimmune disease, pregnancy or lactation was excluded. Clinical symptoms, serum thyroxine and TRAb, thyroid ultrasound, and orbital computed tomography formed the basis for the diagnoses. PBMCs were isolated from approximately 10 ml of fresh peripheral blood by Ficoll-Paque density gradient centrifugation. Total RNA was extracted using Trizol reagent, and RNA quality was assessed on an Agilent 2100 Bioanalyzer. General findings and caveats noted by the study authors: In validation, progression to ophthalmopathy was predicted by the model with more than 65% sensitivity and approximately 78% specificity, a median of around 5.9 months before onset. Sample size was not statistically predetermined, and investigators were not blinded to group allocation. A 13 V-J signature model separated ophthalmopathy from stable hyperthyroidism, with roughly 88% sensitivity and about 81% specificity in cross-validation and 80%/75% in testing. Blood samples also contained most of the expanded thyroid clonotypes (frequency above 0.001), which suggests that blood repertoires may reflect thyroid immune responses.

V lost 3 bases and J lost 6 bases; the stretch between them is 3 bases long. From the cysteine through the phenylalanine, the CDR3 covers 11 amino acids. The only DNA kept is the CDR3, 33 bases in frame from the first base. This receptor chain uses TRBV12-3 or TRBV12-4 and TRBJ2-1, with no D gene named confidently. The receptor comes from a man aged 30 to 45 with Graves' hyperthyroidism. The sample was blood. The CDR3 here reads CASSFSNEQFF. The nucleotide sequence is given as TGTGCCAGCAGTTTTAGCAATGAGCAGTTCTTC.